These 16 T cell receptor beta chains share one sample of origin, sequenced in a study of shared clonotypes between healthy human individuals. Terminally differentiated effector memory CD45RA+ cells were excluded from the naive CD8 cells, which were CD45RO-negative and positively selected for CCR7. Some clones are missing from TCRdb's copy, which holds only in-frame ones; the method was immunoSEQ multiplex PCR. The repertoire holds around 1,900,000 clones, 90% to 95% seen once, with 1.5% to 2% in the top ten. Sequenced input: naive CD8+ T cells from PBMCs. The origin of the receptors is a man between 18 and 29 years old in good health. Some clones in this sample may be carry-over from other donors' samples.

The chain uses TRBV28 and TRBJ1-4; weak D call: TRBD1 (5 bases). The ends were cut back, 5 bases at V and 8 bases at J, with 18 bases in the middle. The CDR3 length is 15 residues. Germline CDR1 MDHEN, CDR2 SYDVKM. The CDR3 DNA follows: TGTGCCAGCAGTCCTTCCCCGGGGGTAGAAGAAAAACTGTTTTTT. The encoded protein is CASSPSPGVEEKLFF. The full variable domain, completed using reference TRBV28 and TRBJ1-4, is DVKVTQSSRYLVKRTGEKVFLECVQDMDHENMFWYRQDPGLGLRLIYFSYDVKMKEKGDIPEGYSVSREKKERFSLILESASTNQTSMYLCASSPSPGVEEKLFFGSGTQLSVL.

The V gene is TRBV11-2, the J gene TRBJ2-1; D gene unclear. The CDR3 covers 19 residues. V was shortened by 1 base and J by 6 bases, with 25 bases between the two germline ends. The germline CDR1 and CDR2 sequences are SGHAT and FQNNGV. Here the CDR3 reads CASSLAGWQFRTSVNEQFF. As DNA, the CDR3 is TGTGCCAGCAGCTTAGCAGGATGGCAGTTCAGGACCTCCGTCAATGAGCAGTTCTTC.

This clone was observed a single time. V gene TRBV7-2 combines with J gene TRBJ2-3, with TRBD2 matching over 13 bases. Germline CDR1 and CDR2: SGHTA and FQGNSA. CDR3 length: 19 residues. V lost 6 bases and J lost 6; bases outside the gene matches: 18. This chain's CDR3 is CASSLDSIWTSGSSDTQYF. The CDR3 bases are TGTGCCAGCAGTCTCGACTCTATATGGACTAGCGGGAGCTCGGATACGCAGTATTTT.

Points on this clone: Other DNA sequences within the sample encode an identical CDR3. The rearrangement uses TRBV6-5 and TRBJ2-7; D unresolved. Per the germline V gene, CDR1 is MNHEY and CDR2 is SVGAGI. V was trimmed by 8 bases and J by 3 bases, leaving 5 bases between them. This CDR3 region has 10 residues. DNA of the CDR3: TGTGCCAGCGGATACTACGAGCAGTACTTC. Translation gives CASGYYEQYF.

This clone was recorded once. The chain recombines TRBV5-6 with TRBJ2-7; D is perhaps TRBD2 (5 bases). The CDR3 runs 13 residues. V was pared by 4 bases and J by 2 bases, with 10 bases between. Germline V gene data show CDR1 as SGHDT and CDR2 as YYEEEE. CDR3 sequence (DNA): TGTGCCAGCAGCACGGGGTCCCCCTACGAGCAGTACTTC. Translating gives CASSTGSPYEQYF.

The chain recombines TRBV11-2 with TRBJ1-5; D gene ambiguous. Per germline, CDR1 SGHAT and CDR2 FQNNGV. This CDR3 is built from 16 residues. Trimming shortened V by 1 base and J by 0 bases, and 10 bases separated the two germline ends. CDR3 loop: CASSLGSVYSNQPQHF. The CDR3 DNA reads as TGTGCCAGCAGCTTAGGGTCCGTTTATAGCAATCAGCCCCAGCATTTT.

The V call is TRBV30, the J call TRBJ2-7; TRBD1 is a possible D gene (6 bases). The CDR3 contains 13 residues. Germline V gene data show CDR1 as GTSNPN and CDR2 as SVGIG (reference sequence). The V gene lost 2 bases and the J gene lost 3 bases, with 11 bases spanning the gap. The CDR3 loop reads CAWSRDTNYEQYF. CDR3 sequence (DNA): TGTGCCTGGAGTCGGGACACCAACTACGAGCAGTACTTC.

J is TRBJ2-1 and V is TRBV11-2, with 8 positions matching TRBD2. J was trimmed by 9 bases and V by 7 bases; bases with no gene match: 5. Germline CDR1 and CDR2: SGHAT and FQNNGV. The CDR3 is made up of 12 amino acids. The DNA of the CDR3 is TGTGCCAGCACCAGCGGGAGTAGTGAGCAGTTCTTC. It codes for CASTSGSSEQFF.

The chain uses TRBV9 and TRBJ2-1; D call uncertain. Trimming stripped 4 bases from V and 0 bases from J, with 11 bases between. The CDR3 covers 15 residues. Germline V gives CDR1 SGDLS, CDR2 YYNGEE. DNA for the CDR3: TGTGCCAGCAGCCTCCAGCTGAGCTCCTACAATGAGCAGTTCTTC. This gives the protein CASSLQLSSYNEQFF.

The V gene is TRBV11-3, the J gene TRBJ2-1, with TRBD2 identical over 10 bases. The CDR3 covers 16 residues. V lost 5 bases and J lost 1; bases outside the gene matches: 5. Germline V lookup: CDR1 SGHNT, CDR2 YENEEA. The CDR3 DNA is TGTGCCAGCAGCCATGGACTAGCGGAGTCCTACAATGAGCAGTTCTTC. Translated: CASSHGLAESYNEQFF.

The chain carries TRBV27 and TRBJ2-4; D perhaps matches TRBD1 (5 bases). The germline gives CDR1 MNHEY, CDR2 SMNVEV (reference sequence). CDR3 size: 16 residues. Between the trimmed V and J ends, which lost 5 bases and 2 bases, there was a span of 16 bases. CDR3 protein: CASSALTGFSKNIQYF. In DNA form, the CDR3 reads TGTGCCAGCAGTGCCCTAACAGGTTTCTCCAAAAACATTCAGTACTTC.

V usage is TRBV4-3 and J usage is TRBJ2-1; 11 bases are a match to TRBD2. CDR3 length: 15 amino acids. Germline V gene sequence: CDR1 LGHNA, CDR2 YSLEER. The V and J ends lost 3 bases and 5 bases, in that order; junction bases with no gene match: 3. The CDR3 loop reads CASSQRLAGNNEQFF. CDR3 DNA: TGCGCCAGCAGCCAGAGACTAGCGGGGAACAATGAGCAGTTCTTC.

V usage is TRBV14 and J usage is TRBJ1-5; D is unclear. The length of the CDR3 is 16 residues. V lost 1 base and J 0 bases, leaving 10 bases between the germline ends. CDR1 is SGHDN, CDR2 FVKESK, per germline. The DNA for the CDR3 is TGTGCCAGCAGCCAAGGGCCCTCGGATAGCAATCAGCCCCAGCATTTT. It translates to CASSQGPSDSNQPQHF.

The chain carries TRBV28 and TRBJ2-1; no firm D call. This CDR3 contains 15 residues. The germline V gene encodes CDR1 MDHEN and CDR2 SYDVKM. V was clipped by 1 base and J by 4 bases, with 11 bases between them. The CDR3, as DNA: TGTGCCAGCAGTTTATACGAGAACCAGTACAATGAGCAGTTCTTC. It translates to CASSLYENQYNEQFF.

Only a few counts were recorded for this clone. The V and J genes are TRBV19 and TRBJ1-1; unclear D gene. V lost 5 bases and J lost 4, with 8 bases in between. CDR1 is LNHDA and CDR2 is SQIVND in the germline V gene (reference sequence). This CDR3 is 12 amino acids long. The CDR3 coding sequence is TGTGCCAGTAGTTTTGGGGTCACTGAAGCTTTCTTT. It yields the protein CASSFGVTEAFF.

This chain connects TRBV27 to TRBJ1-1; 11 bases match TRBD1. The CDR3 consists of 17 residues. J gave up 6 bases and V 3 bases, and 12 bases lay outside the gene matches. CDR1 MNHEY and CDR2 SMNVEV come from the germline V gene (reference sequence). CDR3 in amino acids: CASSFLRGQGAGPEAFF. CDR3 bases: TGTGCCAGCAGTTTTTTACGAGGACAGGGGGCAGGGCCTGAAGCTTTCTTT.